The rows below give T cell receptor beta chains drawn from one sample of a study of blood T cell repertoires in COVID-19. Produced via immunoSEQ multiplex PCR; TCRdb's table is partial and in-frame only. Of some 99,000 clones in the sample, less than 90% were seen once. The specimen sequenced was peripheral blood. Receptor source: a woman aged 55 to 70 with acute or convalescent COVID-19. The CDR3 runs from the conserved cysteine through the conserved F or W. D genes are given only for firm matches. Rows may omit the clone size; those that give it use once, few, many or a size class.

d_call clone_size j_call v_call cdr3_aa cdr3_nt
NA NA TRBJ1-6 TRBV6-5 CASRLDSSYNSPLHF TGTGCCAGCAGATTAGACAGCTCCTATAATTCACCCCTCCACTTT
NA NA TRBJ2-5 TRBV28 CASSPPPWASEETQYF TGTGCCAGCAGTCCCCCCCCCTGGGCTAGCGAAGAGACCCAGTACTTC
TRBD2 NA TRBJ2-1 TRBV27 CASSLSLAGNEQFF TGTGCCAGCAGTTTATCGCTAGCGGGCAATGAGCAGTTCTTC
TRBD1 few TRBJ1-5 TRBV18 CASSDRDRGHNQPQHF TGTGCCAGCTCAGACCGGGACAGGGGGCACAATCAGCCCCAGCATTTT
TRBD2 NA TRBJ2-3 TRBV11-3 CASSLDRASGNTQYF TGTGCCAGCAGCTTAGATAGGGCTAGCGGAAATACGCAGTATTTT
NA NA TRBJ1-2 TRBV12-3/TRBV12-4 CASSSRENYGYTF TGTGCCAGCAGTTCCAGGGAAAACTATGGCTACACCTTC
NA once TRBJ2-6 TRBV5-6 CASSLAGARANVLTF TGTGCCAGCAGCTTAGCAGGGGCAAGGGCCAACGTCCTGACTTTC
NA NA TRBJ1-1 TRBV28 CASSLDWANTEAFF TGTGCCAGCAGTTTAGATTGGGCGAACACTGAAGCTTTCTTT
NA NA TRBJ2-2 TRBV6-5 CASSYSRDRPTGELFF TGTGCCAGCAGTTACTCGCGGGACAGACCCACCGGGGAGCTGTTTTTT
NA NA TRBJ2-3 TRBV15 CATSKNPSGRDTQYF TGTGCCACCAGCAAGAACCCCTCGGGTAGGGATACGCAGTATTTT
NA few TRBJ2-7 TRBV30 CAWNSGSYEQYF TGTGCCTGGAATTCGGGGAGCTACGAGCAGTACTTC
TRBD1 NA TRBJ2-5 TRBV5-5 CASSRQGVETQYF TGTGCCAGCAGCAGACAGGGGGTAGAGACCCAGTACTTC
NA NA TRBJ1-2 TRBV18 CASSPLAENYGYTF TGTGCCAGCTCACCATTGGCAGAAAACTATGGCTACACCTTC
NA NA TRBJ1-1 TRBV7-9 CASSLALRGTEAFF TGTGCCAGCAGCTTAGCGCTCAGGGGCACTGAAGCTTTCTTT
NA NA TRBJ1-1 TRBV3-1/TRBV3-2 CASSQRVMNTEAFF TGTGCCAGCAGCCAACGCGTGATGAACACTGAAGCTTTCTTT
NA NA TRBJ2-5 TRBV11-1 CASSPSGSQETQYF TGTGCCAGCAGCCCCTCCGGGTCCCAAGAGACCCAGTACTTC
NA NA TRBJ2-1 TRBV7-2 CASSLSAGPYNEQFF TGTGCCAGCAGCTTATCGGCGGGGCCATACAATGAGCAGTTCTTC
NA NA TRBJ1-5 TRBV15 CATSRSGGAGQPQHF TGTGCCACCAGCAGATCCGGGGGGGCTGGTCAGCCCCAGCATTTT
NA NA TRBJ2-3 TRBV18 CASSFGGADTQYF TGTGCCAGCTCATTCGGGGGAGCAGATACGCAGTATTTT
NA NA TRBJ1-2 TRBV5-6 CASSPGQGAHTF TGTGCCAGCAGCCCGGGACAAGGAGCCCACACCTTC
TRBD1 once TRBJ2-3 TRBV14 CASRRTGYTDTQYF TGTGCCAGCAGAAGGACAGGTTACACAGATACGCAGTATTTT
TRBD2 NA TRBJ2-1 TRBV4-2 CASSPNEAGGPDEQFF TGTGCCAGCAGCCCCAATGAGGCGGGGGGGCCGGATGAGCAGTTCTTC
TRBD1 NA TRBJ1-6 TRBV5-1 CASSLGGQGNSPLHF TGCGCCAGCAGCTTGGGGGGACAGGGTAATTCACCCCTCCACTTT
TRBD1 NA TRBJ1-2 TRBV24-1 CATSGTGEGHGYTF TGTGCCACCAGTGGGACAGGGGAAGGTCACGGCTACACCTTC
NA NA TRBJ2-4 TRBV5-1 CASSLGLIAKNIQYF TGCGCCAGCAGCCTTGGACTGATAGCCAAAAACATTCAGTACTTC
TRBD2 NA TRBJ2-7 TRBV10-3 CAISAPLADLSYEQYF TGTGCCATCAGTGCTCCTCTAGCGGATCTCTCCTACGAGCAGTACTTC
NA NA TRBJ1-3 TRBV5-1 CASTLGSSGNTIYF TGCGCCAGCACCCTAGGAAGCTCTGGAAACACCATATATTTT
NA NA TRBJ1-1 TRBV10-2 CASSVEGTEAFF TGCGCCAGCAGTGTTGAGGGAACTGAAGCTTTCTTT
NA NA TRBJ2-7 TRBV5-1 CASKKDNRGIYEQYF TGCGCCAGCAAGAAGGACAACCGCGGTATCTACGAGCAGTACTTC
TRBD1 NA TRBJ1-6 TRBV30 CAFCGQGVSPLHF TGTGCCTTTTGCGGACAGGGTGTATCACCCCTCCACTTT
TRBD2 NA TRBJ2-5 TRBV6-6 CASRDSGRRWETQYF TGTGCCAGCCGGGATAGCGGGAGGCGTTGGGAGACCCAGTACTTC
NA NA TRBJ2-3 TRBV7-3 CASSPDPTRFADTQYF TGTGCCAGCAGCCCCGACCCCACGCGGTTCGCAGATACGCAGTATTTT
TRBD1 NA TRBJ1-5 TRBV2 CASSEDRLAEPQHF TGTGCCAGCAGTGAGGACAGGCTGGCGGAGCCCCAGCATTTT
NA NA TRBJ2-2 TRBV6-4 CASSPFPAGELFF TGTGCCAGCAGTCCTTTTCCGGCCGGGGAGCTGTTTTTT
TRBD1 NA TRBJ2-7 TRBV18 CASSLDRGGEQYF TGTGCCAGCTCACTTGACAGGGGAGGCGAGCAGTACTTC
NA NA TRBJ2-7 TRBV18 CASSPPGGSEQYF TGTGCCAGCTCACCCCCCGGTGGGAGCGAGCAGTACTTC
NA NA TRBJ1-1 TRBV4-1 CASSPTGQTNTEAFF TGCGCCAGCAGCCCAACGGGACAAACGAACACTGAAGCTTTCTTT
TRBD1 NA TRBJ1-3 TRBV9 CASSTDRGSSGNTIYF TGTGCCAGCAGCACCGACAGGGGTTCCTCTGGAAACACCATATATTTT
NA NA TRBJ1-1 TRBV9 CASSVDESGARPAFF TGTGCCAGCAGCGTAGATGAGAGTGGGGCCCGGCCAGCTTTCTTT
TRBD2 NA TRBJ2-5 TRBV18 CASSLPGGEETQYF TGTGCCAGCTCACTGCCGGGAGGGGAAGAGACCCAGTACTTC
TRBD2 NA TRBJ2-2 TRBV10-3 CAITSGVNTGELFF TGTGCCATCACTAGCGGGGTTAACACCGGGGAGCTGTTTTTT
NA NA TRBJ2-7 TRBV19 CASRPGAGYSYEQYF TGTGCCAGTAGGCCTGGGGCAGGGTATTCCTACGAGCAGTACTTC
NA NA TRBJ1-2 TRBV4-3 CASSSLLDGYTF TGCGCCAGCAGCTCCCTCTTAGATGGCTACACCTTC
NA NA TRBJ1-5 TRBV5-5 CASSFGASGYQPQHF TGTGCCAGCAGCTTTGGGGCGAGCGGGTATCAGCCCCAGCATTTT
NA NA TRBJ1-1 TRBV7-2 CASSSSGTQNTEAFF TGTGCCAGCAGCTCGTCCGGGACACAGAACACTGAAGCTTTCTTT
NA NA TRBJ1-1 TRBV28 CASSLEPEAFF TGTGCCAGCAGTTTAGAGCCTGAAGCTTTCTTT
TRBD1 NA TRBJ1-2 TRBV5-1 CASSLQQGEYYGYTF TGCGCCAGCAGCTTGCAGCAGGGGGAATACTATGGCTACACCTTC
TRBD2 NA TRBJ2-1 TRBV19 CASFPGLAGHNEQFF TGTGCCAGCTTCCCGGGACTAGCGGGCCACAATGAGCAGTTCTTC
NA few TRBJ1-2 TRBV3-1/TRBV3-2 CASSQQGVYGYTF TGTGCCAGCAGCCAACAGGGTGTCTATGGCTACACCTTC
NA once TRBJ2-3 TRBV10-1 CASRDSSTDTQYF TGCGCCAGTCGGGACTCTAGCACAGATACGCAGTATTTT
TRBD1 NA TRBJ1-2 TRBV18 CASSLGQAPYGYTF TGTGCCAGCTCACTCGGACAGGCTCCCTATGGCTACACCTTC
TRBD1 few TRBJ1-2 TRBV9 CASSVGDRVFSNYGYTF TGTGCCAGCAGCGTAGGTGACAGGGTGTTCAGTAACTATGGCTACACCTTC
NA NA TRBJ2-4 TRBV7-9 CASSLEGRVTKNIQYF TGTGCCAGCAGCTTAGAAGGCAGGGTTACCAAAAACATTCAGTACTTC
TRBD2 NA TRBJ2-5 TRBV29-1 CSVAGLALETQYF TGCAGCGTCGCGGGACTAGCTCTAGAGACCCAGTACTTC
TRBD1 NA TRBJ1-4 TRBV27 CASSAGQGRALEEKLFF TGTGCCAGCAGTGCGGGACAGGGGCGCGCTCTCGAAGAAAAACTGTTTTTT
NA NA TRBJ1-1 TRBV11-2 CASSDPYWATEAFF TGTGCCAGCAGCGATCCATATTGGGCCACTGAAGCTTTCTTT
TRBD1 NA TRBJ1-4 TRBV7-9 CASSLYGTGDEKLFF TGTGCCAGCAGCTTATATGGGACAGGGGATGAAAAACTGTTTTTT